This T cell receptor beta chain emerged from a study of Ad26.COV2.S vaccination and SARS-CoV-2 variants. The study's findings and limits: The TCR breadth and depth analyses may have produced an underestimate of total T cell responses. Responses of spike-specific T cells (both CD8+ and CD4+) reportedly showed substantial breadth after vaccination. Breadth measured for non-spike TCRs was similar across vaccine and placebo recipients.

This table comes from immunoSEQ multiplex PCR, and its TCRdb copy is limited to in-frame clones, with some not included. The table records approximately 400,000 clones, just over 90% of them present only once. With regard to this clone: Its matching antigen is unknown.

Between the trimmed V and J ends, which lost 2 bases and 8 bases, there was a span of 4 bases. CDR1 is MNHEY and CDR2 is SVGAGI in the germline V gene. The CDR3 sequence is 11 residues long. The chain recombines TRBV6-5 with TRBJ2-4; no clear D gene. The receptor was derived from a human donor who had recovered from COVID-19. Sequenced material: peripheral blood, taken after recovery from COVID-19. The CDR3 nucleotides read TGTGCCAGCAGTTACGAGGACATTCAGTACTTC. It encodes CASSYEDIQYF.